This T cell receptor beta chain was captured by sequencing in a study of regulatory T cells in long-lasting Graves disease. Regarding the study as a whole: Compared with new cases, persistent Graves' patients showed reduced TCR diversity. Examination was confined to peripheral blood, excluding thyroid tissue. With approximately 2,500 shared public clonotypes, persistent patients exceeded new patients, who shared about a thousand. Newly diagnosed disease favored TRBV20-1 and TRBJ2-1 over persistent disease.

CDR3 length: 15 amino acids. V was trimmed by 5 bases and J by 1 base, leaving 12 bases between them. Germline CDR1 reads MDHEN; CDR2 reads SYDVKM. Time point in this sample: persistent/refractory GD, antithyroid drugs over 5 years with positive TRAb. From RNA extracted from PBMCs, the TCR library was made. This clonotype occurred many times. Its antigen is undetermined. Both iRepertoire HTBI primers and Arm-PCR of CDR3 regions were used to build the TCR beta libraries. Via MiXCR, TCRdb re-called the multiplex PCR reads, giving one row per CDR3 protein. The data contain about 470,000 distinct CDR3 sequences, roughly 21% of them seen just once; the ten biggest clones take up approximately 6.4%.

The starting material was peripheral blood mononuclear cells (PBMCs), obtained when the disease was refractory, from a patient treated with antithyroid drugs. The V call is TRBV28, the J call TRBJ1-5, with a possible D match to TRBD1 (5 bases). The sequence came from a female donor with Graves disease. The CDR3 DNA sequence: TGTGCCAGCAGTGCCCGGGACGTCAGCAATCAGCCCCAGCATTTT. Its protein is CASSARDVSNQPQHF.